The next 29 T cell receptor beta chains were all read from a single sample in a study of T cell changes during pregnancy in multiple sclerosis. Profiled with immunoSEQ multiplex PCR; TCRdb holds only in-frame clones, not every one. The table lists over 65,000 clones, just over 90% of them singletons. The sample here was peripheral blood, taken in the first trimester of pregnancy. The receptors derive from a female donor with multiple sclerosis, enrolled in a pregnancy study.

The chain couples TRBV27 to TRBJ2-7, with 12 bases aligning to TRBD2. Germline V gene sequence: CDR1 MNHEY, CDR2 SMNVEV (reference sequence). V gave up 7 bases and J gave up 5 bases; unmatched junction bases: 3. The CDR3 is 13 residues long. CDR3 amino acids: CASKLAGGNEQYF. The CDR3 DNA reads TGTGCCAGCAAACTAGCGGGAGGTAACGAGCAGTACTTC.

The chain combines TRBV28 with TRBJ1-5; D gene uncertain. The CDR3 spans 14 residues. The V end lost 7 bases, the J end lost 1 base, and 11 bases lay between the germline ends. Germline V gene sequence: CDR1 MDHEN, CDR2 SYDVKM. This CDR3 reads CASTPGLSNQPQHF. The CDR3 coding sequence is TGTGCCAGCACCCCTGGACTGAGCAATCAGCCCCAGCATTTT.

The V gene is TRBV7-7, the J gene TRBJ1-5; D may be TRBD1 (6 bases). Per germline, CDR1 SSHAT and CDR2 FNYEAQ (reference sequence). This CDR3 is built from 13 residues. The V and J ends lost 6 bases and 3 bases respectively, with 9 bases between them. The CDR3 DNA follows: TGTGCCAGCAGAGGGGGTATCAATCAGCCCCAGCATTTT. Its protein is CASRGGINQPQHF.

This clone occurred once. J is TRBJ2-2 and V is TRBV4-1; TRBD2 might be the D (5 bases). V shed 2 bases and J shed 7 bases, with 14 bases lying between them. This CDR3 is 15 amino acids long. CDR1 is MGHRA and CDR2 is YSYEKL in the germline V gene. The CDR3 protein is CASSQKSEGSGELFF. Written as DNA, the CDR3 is TGCGCCAGCAGCCAAAAAAGTGAGGGCAGCGGGGAGCTGTTTTTT.

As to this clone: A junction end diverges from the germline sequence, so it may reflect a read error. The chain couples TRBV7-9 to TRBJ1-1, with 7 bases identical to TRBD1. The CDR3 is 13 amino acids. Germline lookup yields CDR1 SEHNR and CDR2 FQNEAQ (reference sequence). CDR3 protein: CASSGDRPTGAFF. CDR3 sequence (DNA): TGTGCCAGCAGCGGGGACAGACCAACTGGAGCTTTCTTT.

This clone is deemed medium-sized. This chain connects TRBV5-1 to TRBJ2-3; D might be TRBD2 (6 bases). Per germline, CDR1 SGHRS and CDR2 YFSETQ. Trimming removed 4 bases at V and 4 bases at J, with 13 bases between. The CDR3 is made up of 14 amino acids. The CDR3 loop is CASSRHRRADTQYF. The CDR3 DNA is TGCGCCAGCAGCCGACACAGGAGGGCAGATACGCAGTATTTT.

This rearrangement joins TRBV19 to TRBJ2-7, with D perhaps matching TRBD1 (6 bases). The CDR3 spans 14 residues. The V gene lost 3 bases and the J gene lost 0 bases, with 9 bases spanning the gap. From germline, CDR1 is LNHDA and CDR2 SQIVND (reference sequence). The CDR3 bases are TGTGCCAGTAGTATCGGACAGACCTCCTACGAGCAGTACTTC. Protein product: CASSIGQTSYEQYF.

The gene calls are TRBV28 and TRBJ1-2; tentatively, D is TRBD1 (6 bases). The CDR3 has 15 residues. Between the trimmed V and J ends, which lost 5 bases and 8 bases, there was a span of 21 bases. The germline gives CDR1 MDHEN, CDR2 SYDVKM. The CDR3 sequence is CASSVTMTGGGGYTF. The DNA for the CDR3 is TGTGCCAGCAGTGTCACAATGACAGGTGGCGGCGGCTACACCTTC.

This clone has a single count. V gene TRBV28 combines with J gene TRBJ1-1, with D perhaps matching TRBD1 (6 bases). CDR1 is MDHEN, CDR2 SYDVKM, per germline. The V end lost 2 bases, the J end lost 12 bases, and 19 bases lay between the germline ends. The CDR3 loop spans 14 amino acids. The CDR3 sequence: CASSLSRDTMFTFF. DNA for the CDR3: TGTGCCAGCAGTTTAAGCCGGGACACTATGTTCACTTTCTTT.

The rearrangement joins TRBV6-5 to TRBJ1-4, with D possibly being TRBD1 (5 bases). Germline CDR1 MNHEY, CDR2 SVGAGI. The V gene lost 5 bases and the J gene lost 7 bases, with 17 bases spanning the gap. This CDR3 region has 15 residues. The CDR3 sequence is CASSRLGGGSEKLFF. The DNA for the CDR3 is TGTGCCAGCAGTCGACTAGGCGGGGGTAGTGAAAAACTGTTTTTT.

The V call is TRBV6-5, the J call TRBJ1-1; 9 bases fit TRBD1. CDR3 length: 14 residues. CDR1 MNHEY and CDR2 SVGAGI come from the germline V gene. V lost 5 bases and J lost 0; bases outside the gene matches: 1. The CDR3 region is CASSTGGLNTEAFF. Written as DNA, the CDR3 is TGTGCCAGCAGTACAGGGGGCCTGAACACTGAAGCTTTCTTT.

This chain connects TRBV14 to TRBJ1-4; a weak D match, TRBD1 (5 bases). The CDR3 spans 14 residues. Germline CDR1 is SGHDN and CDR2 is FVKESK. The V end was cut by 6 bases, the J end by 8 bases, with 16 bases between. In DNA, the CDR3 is TGTGCCAGCAGTCCCCAGAGGACATCGGAAAAACTGTTTTTT. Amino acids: CASSPQRTSEKLFF.

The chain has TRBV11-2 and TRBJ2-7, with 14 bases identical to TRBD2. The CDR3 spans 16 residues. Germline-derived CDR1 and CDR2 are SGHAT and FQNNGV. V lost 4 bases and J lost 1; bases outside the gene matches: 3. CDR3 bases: TGTGCCAGCAGCTCGTGGACTAGCGGGGGGTCCTACGAGCAGTACTTC. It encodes CASSSWTSGGSYEQYF. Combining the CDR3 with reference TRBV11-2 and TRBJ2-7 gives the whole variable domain EAGVAQSPRYKIIEKRQSVAFWCNPISGHATLYWYQQILGQGPKLLIQFQNNGVVDDSQLPKDRFSAERLKGVDSTLKIQPAKLEDSAVYLCASSSWTSGGSYEQYFGPGTRLTVT.

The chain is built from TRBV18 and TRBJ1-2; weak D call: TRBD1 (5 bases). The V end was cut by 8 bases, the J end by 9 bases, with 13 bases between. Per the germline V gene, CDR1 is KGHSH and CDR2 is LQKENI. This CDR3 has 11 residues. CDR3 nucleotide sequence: TGTGCCAGCACCCAGGGAAGTAGCTACACCTTC. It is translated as CASTQGSSYTF.

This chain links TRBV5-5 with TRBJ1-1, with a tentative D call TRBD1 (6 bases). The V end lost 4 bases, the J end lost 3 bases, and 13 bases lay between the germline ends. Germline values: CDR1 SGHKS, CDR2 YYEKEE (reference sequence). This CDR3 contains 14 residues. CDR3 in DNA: TGTGCCAGCAGCACAGGGAATTGGGACACTGAAGCTTTCTTT. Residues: CASSTGNWDTEAFF.

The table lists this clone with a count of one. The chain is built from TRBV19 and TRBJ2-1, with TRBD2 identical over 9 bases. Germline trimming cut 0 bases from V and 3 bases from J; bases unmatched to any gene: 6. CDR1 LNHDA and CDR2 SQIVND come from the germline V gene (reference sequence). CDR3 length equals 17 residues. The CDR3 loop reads CASSIDRLAGNYNEQFF. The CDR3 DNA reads TGTGCCAGTAGTATAGATCGGCTAGCGGGAAACTACAATGAGCAGTTCTTC.

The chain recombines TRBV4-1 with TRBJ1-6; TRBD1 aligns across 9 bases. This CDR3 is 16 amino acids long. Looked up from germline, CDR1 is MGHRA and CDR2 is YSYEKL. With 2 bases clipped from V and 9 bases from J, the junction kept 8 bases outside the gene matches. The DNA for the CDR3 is TGCGCCAGCAGCCAATCTACTGGACAGGGGAGTTCACCCCTCCACTTT. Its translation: CASSQSTGQGSSPLHF.

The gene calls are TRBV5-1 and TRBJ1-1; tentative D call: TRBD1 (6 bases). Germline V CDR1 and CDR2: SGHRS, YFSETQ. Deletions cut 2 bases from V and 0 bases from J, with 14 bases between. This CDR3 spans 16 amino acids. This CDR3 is CASSFSRGNLNTEAFF. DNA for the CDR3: TGCGCCAGCAGCTTTTCCAGGGGAAATCTGAACACTGAAGCTTTCTTT. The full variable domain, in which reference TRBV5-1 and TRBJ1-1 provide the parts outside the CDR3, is KAGVTQTPRYLIKTRGQQVTLSCSPISGHRSVSWYQQTPGQGLQFLFEYFSETQRNKGNFPGRFSGRQFSNSRSEMNVSTLELGDSALYLCASSFSRGNLNTEAFFGQGTRLTVV.

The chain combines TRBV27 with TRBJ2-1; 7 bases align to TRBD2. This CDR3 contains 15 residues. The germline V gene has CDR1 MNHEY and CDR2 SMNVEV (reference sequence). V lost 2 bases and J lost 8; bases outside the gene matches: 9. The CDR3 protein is CASSLRGREGDEQFF. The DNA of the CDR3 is TGTGCCAGCAGTTTACGCGGGAGAGAAGGCGATGAGCAGTTCTTC.

The CDR3 DNA reads as TGTGCCAGCTCACCCCGTTTGGAGTCTTCAGAGACCCAGTACTTC. Residues: CASSPRLESSETQYF. This sequence joins TRBV18 and TRBJ2-5, with D hard to call. Trimming stripped 3 bases from V and 4 bases from J, with 15 bases between. This CDR3 region has 15 residues. Germline V lookup: CDR1 KGHSH, CDR2 LQKENI.

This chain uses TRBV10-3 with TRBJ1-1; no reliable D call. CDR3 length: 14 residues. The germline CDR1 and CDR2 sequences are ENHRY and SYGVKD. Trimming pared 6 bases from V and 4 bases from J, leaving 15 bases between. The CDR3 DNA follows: TGTGCCATCAGGGGCGGGAATTCTGCCACTGAAGCTTTCTTT. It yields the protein CAIRGGNSATEAFF.

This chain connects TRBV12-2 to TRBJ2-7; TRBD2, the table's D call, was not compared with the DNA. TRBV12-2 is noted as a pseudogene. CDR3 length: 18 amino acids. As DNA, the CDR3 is TGTGCAAGTCGCCTCAACGGGACTAGCGGGAGGCCCACCTACGAGCAGTACTTC. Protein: CASRLNGTSGRPTYEQYF.

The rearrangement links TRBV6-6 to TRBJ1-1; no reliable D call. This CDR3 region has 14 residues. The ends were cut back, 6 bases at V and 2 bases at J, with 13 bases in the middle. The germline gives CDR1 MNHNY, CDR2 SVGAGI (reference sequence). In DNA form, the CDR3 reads TGTGCCAGCAGAAGCCCTTTCGTCAACACTGAAGCTTTCTTT. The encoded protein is CASRSPFVNTEAFF.

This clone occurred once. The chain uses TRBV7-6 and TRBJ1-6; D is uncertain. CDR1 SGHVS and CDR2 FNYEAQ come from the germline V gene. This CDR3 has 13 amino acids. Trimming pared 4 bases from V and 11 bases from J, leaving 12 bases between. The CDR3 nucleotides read TGTGCCAGCAGCTCAGGATCAAAGGCACCCCTCCACTTT. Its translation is CASSSGSKAPLHF.

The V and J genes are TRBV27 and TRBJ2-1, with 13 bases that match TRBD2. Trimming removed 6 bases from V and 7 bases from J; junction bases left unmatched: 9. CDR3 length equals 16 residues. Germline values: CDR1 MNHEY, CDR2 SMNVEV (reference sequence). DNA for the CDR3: TGTGCCAGCAGACCCCTACTAGCGGGAGGGTCTAATGAGCAGTTCTTC. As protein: CASRPLLAGGSNEQFF.

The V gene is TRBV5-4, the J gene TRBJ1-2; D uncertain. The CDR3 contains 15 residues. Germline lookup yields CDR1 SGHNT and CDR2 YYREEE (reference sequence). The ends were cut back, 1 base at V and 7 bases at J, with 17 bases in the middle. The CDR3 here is CASSLFQRSSRGYTF. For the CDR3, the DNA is TGTGCCAGCAGCTTGTTCCAACGGTCGTCTCGTGGCTACACCTTC.

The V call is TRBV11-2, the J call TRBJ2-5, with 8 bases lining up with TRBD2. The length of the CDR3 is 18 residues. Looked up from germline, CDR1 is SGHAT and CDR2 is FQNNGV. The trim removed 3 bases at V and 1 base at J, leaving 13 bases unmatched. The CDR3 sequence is CASSFVFRGAGGQETQYF. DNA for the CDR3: TGTGCCAGCAGCTTTGTATTTCGGGGGGCGGGGGGCCAAGAGACCCAGTACTTC.

CDR3 sequence: CASSLATGTRAEAFF. CDR3 in DNA: TGTGCCAGCAGCTTAGCGACAGGGACTCGGGCTGAAGCTTTCTTT. The chain carries TRBV7-2 and TRBJ1-1, with 7 bases that match TRBD1. V dropped 0 bases and J dropped 6; count of bases not matched to a gene: 7. This CDR3 has 15 amino acids. Germline CDR1 is SGHTA and CDR2 is FQGNSA.

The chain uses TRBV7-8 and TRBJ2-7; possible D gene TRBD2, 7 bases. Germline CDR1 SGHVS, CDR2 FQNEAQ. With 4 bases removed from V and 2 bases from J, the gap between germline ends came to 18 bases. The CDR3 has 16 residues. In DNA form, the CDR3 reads TGTGCCAGCAGCTCAAAGAGGGGGGGCCTTCCCTACGAGCAGTACTTC. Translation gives CASSSKRGGLPYEQYF.